One and the same sample provided the 24 T cell receptor beta chains below, sequenced in a study of identical twins (dated by TCRdb to the mid-2010s). The library was prepared using 5' RACE. The listed sequencing device is Illumina HiSeq 2000. In TCRdb, the public reads were trimmed at Q25 with fastp and aligned with MiXCR, with productive beta chains retained. Rows with a matching CDR3 protein are joined into one entry that keeps the most common DNA and genes. This sample holds about 890,000 distinct CDR3 sequences; 9% to 15% were observed only once. The ten largest clones add up to roughly 1.5% of the sample. These data were likewise used in another study, on yellow fever vaccine responses in identical twins.

Sequenced material: PBMCs. Receptor source: a woman under 30 in good health.

This chain joins TRBV5-1 and TRBJ2-1; no clear D. CDR1 and CDR2 (germline): SGHRS, YFSETQ. CDR3 size: 14 residues. Trimming removed 1 base from V and 6 bases from J, with 11 bases in between. The CDR3 spells CASSLRGMGNEQFF. The CDR3 DNA is TGCGCCAGCAGCTTGCGTGGTATGGGCAATGAGCAGTTCTTC.

This clonotype was recorded many times. The chain couples TRBV20-1 to TRBJ2-1; D might be TRBD1 (5 bases). Germline V gene data show CDR1 as DFQATT and CDR2 as SNEGSKA (reference sequence). V was pared by 3 bases and J by 4 bases, with 10 bases between. CDR3 length equals 13 residues. CDR3 coding DNA: TGCAGTGCTAGCTCAGGGATTTACAATGAGCAGTTCTTC. As protein: CSASSGIYNEQFF.

This clonotype showed up just a few times. The CDR3 bases are TGTGCCAGCAGCCATTGGACAGGGGTTGAGCAGTTCTTC. This codes for CASSHWTGVEQFF. This chain links TRBV7-9 with TRBJ2-1; 9 bases are a match to TRBD1. This CDR3 comprises 13 residues. Germline trimming cut 5 bases from V and 9 bases from J; bases unmatched to any gene: 5. Germline V gene sequence: CDR1 SEHNR, CDR2 FQNEAQ (reference sequence).

The genes are TRBV11-2 and TRBJ2-1; 7 nucleotides align to TRBD1. The V segment lost 4 bases and the J segment 3 bases; nucleotides outside the gene matches: 6. CDR3 length: 15 amino acids. Germline CDR1 SGHAT, CDR2 FQNNGV. The CDR3 DNA sequence: TGTGCCAGCAGCTCGGGCGGACAGGACTACAATGAGCAGTTCTTC. Residues: CASSSGGQDYNEQFF. Looking up the rest from reference TRBV11-2 and TRBJ2-1 gives the full variable domain: EAGVAQSPRYKIIEKRQSVAFWCNPISGHATLYWYQQILGQGPKLLIQFQNNGVVDDSQLPKDRFSAERLKGVDSTLKIQPAKLEDSAVYLCASSSGGQDYNEQFFGPGTRLTVL.

Only a few counts were recorded for this clonotype. The V and J genes are TRBV20-1 and TRBJ2-4, with D unclear. With 3 bases removed from V and 2 bases from J, the gap between germline ends came to 14 bases. Germline CDR1 DFQATT, CDR2 SNEGSKA (reference sequence). This CDR3 region has 15 residues. The CDR3 region is CSASVETTTKNIQYF. In DNA form, the CDR3 reads TGCAGTGCTAGTGTGGAGACCACTACCAAAAACATTCAGTACTTC.

This chain joins TRBV28 and TRBJ2-3, with 11 positions matching TRBD1. This CDR3 spans 15 amino acids. Germline CDR1 MDHEN, CDR2 SYDVKM. Trimming at V came to 6 bases and at J to 6 bases, leaving 8 bases not matched to a gene. In DNA form, the CDR3 reads TGTGCCAGCAGGAACCGGGACAGGGGGTCTGATACGCAGTATTTT. The encoded protein is CASRNRDRGSDTQYF.

This clonotype was counted only a few times. CDR3 nucleotides: TGTGCCAGCAGCTTATCTAAGGAAGGCTACACCTTC. It codes for CASSLSKEGYTF. This sequence joins TRBV7-9 and TRBJ1-2; D not certain. Germline V gene lookup returns CDR1 SEHNR and CDR2 FQNEAQ (reference sequence). V dropped 2 bases and J dropped 8 bases, with 9 bases sitting between them. CDR3 length: 12 residues.

J is TRBJ1-1 and V is TRBV7-9; 7 bases are a match to TRBD1. In germline, CDR1 is SEHNR, CDR2 FQNEAQ (reference sequence). The CDR3 has 12 amino acids. Germline trimming cut 4 bases from V and 9 bases from J; bases unmatched to any gene: 5. The CDR3 spells CASSSPGQQAFF. The CDR3 nucleotides are TGTGCCAGCAGCTCCCCGGGACAGCAAGCTTTCTTT.

This clonotype was counted at least ten times. The chain combines TRBV4-1 with TRBJ2-5; D might be TRBD2 (5 bases). The V gene's germline CDR1 is MGHRA and CDR2 YSYEKL. CDR3 length: 15 residues. The V end lost 0 bases, the J end lost 5 bases, and 13 bases lay between the germline ends. This chain's CDR3 is CASSQDGNGKETQYF. Here the CDR3 DNA reads TGCGCCAGCAGCCAAGATGGAAACGGGAAGGAGACCCAGTACTTC.

V gene TRBV19 combines with J gene TRBJ2-1; 15 nucleotides line up with TRBD2. Per germline, CDR1 LNHDA and CDR2 SQIVND (reference sequence). The CDR3 is made up of 15 amino acids. V lost 1 base to trimming and J lost 8 bases; unmatched junction nucleotides: 0. The CDR3 DNA sequence: TGTGCCAGTAGTATAGGGACTAGCGGGAGGGATGAGCAGTTCTTC. This encodes CASSIGTSGRDEQFF.

This clonotype was seen a few times. The chain carries TRBV5-1 and TRBJ1-1; D might be TRBD1 (6 bases). Germline V gene sequence: CDR1 SGHRS, CDR2 YFSETQ. CDR3 size: 16 residues. Trimming shortened V by 4 bases and J by 2 bases, and 18 bases separated the two germline ends. The CDR3 here is CASSPQGFGLNTEAFF. DNA of the CDR3: TGCGCCAGCAGCCCTCAGGGGTTCGGGTTAAACACTGAAGCTTTCTTT.

This clonotype was counted only a few times. The chain uses TRBV7-3 and TRBJ2-3, with 10 bases matching TRBD2. V lost 6 bases, J lost 4 bases, and 7 bases stayed unmatched. CDR1 and CDR2 from the germline V gene are SGHTA and FQGTGA. The CDR3 contains 15 residues. DNA of the CDR3: TGTGCCAGCAGTTCCCTAAGCGGGAGGGCAGATACGCAGTATTTT. It is translated as CASSSLSGRADTQYF.

This clonotype was observed a few times. The rearrangement joins TRBV14 to TRBJ1-3; no clear D gene. Germline lookup yields CDR1 SGHDN and CDR2 FVKESK. V lost 3 bases and J lost 4, with 13 bases in between. The CDR3 extends over 15 amino acids. The DNA for the CDR3 is TGTGCCAGCAGCCAGGGGTGGTCAACAGGAAACACCATATATTTT. Translating it yields CASSQGWSTGNTIYF.

V usage is TRBV5-4 and J usage is TRBJ2-4; no reliable D call. CDR1 and CDR2 from the germline V gene are SGHNT and YYREEE (reference sequence). The CDR3 loop spans 15 amino acids. With 0 bases removed from V and 0 bases from J, the gap between germline ends came to 7 bases. The CDR3 loop reads CASSLVDGAKNIQYF. DNA for the CDR3: TGTGCCAGCAGCTTGGTGGACGGAGCCAAAAACATTCAGTACTTC.

This clonotype appeared many times. This chain connects TRBV3-1 to TRBJ2-7; D possibly uses TRBD1 or TRBD2 (5 bases each). Germline assignment: CDR1 LGHDT and CDR2 YNNKEL (reference sequence). The CDR3 covers 14 residues. Trimming stripped 1 base from V and 3 bases from J, with 10 bases between. The CDR3 DNA reads as TGTGCCAGCAGCCAAGGAGGGACGATCTACGAGCAGTACGTC. This sequence encodes CASSQGGTIYEQYV.

This clonotype was counted only a few times. This sequence joins TRBV6-1 and TRBJ1-5, with 9 bases identical to TRBD1. CDR3 length: 15 residues. Germline trimming cut 6 bases from V and 4 bases from J; bases unmatched to any gene: 7. CDR1 is MNHNS, CDR2 SASEGT, per germline. CDR3 sequence: CASRQQGAGNQPQHF. The CDR3 region has the DNA TGTGCCAGCAGGCAACAGGGGGCTGGTAATCAGCCCCAGCATTTT.

Only a few counts were recorded for this clonotype. The V call is TRBV14, the J call TRBJ1-6, with D maybe TRBD1 (5 bases). Deletions cut 4 bases from V and 9 bases from J, with 13 bases between. The CDR3 length is 14 residues. Germline loops: CDR1 SGHDN, CDR2 FVKESK. CDR3: CASSPHRGGSPLHF. DNA of the CDR3: TGTGCCAGCAGCCCCCACCGGGGGGGTTCACCCCTCCACTTT.

In its sample, this clonotype was seen many times. This CDR3 is CASSLTGANYGYTF. CDR3 bases: TGTGCCAGCAGCCTAACAGGGGCGAACTATGGCTACACCTTC. The gene calls are TRBV6-1 and TRBJ1-2, with 7 nucleotides matching TRBD1. The CDR3 extends over 14 amino acids. The V segment lost 6 bases and the J segment 2 bases; nucleotides outside the gene matches: 6. CDR1 and CDR2 (germline): MNHNS, SASEGT.

The chain uses TRBV28 and TRBJ1-2, with 8 positions matching TRBD1. The CDR3 has 13 residues. V lost 3 bases and J lost 8; bases outside the gene matches: 5. The germline CDR1 and CDR2 sequences are MDHEN and SYDVKM. CDR3 sequence (DNA): TGTGCCAGCAGTTTGGGACAGGCCTTGGGCTACACCTTC. Translated, it gives CASSLGQALGYTF.

The table lists this clonotype with a few counts. The rearrangement joins TRBV20-1 to TRBJ2-5, with unresolved D. CDR3 length: 13 residues. In germline, CDR1 is DFQATT, CDR2 SNEGSKA (reference sequence). Between the trimmed V and J ends, which lost 6 bases and 2 bases, there was a span of 13 bases. Here the CDR3 DNA reads TGCAGTGCGGCTTGGCTTACGCAAGAGACCCAGTACTTC. It is translated as CSAAWLTQETQYF.

The chain has TRBV4-1 and TRBJ2-1; no definite D call. The germline V gene has CDR1 MGHRA and CDR2 YSYEKL. The CDR3 loop spans 13 amino acids. The ends were cut back, 4 bases at V and 6 bases at J, with 10 bases in the middle. Written as DNA, the CDR3 is TGCGCCAGCAGCCTCCTTAGCAGCAATGAGCAGTTCTTC. Translation: CASSLLSSNEQFF.

This clonotype was detected only a few times. V usage is TRBV10-2 and J usage is TRBJ2-7; TRBD2 agrees at 7 bases. The CDR3 is made up of 17 amino acids. Germline-derived CDR1 and CDR2 are WSHSY and SAAADI. The J segment lost 2 bases and the V segment lost 1 base, leaving 11 bases of the junction unmatched. The CDR3 DNA reads TGCGCCAGCAGTGAGTTTGCCGCCGGGAGGACCGCCTACGAGCAGTACTTC. This gives the protein CASSEFAAGRTAYEQYF.

The chain carries TRBV12-5 and TRBJ2-1; the D is unclear. Trimming stripped 5 bases from V and 6 bases from J, with 11 bases between. The CDR3 consists of 13 residues. CDR1 is LGHNT, CDR2 FRNRAP, per germline. CDR3 DNA: TGTGCTAGTGGTGGACCTAGTTTCAATGAGCAGTTCTTC. This translates into CASGGPSFNEQFF.

For the CDR3, the DNA is TGTGCCAGCAGTTCCTTGGACAGGGGGCTTCGTTCACCCCTCCACTTT. This codes for CASSSLDRGLRSPLHF. The chain is built from TRBV11-2 and TRBJ1-6; 11 nucleotides line up with TRBD1. Germline loops: CDR1 SGHAT, CDR2 FQNNGV. J gave up 9 bases and V 6 bases, and 10 bases lay outside the gene matches. CDR3 length: 16 amino acids.